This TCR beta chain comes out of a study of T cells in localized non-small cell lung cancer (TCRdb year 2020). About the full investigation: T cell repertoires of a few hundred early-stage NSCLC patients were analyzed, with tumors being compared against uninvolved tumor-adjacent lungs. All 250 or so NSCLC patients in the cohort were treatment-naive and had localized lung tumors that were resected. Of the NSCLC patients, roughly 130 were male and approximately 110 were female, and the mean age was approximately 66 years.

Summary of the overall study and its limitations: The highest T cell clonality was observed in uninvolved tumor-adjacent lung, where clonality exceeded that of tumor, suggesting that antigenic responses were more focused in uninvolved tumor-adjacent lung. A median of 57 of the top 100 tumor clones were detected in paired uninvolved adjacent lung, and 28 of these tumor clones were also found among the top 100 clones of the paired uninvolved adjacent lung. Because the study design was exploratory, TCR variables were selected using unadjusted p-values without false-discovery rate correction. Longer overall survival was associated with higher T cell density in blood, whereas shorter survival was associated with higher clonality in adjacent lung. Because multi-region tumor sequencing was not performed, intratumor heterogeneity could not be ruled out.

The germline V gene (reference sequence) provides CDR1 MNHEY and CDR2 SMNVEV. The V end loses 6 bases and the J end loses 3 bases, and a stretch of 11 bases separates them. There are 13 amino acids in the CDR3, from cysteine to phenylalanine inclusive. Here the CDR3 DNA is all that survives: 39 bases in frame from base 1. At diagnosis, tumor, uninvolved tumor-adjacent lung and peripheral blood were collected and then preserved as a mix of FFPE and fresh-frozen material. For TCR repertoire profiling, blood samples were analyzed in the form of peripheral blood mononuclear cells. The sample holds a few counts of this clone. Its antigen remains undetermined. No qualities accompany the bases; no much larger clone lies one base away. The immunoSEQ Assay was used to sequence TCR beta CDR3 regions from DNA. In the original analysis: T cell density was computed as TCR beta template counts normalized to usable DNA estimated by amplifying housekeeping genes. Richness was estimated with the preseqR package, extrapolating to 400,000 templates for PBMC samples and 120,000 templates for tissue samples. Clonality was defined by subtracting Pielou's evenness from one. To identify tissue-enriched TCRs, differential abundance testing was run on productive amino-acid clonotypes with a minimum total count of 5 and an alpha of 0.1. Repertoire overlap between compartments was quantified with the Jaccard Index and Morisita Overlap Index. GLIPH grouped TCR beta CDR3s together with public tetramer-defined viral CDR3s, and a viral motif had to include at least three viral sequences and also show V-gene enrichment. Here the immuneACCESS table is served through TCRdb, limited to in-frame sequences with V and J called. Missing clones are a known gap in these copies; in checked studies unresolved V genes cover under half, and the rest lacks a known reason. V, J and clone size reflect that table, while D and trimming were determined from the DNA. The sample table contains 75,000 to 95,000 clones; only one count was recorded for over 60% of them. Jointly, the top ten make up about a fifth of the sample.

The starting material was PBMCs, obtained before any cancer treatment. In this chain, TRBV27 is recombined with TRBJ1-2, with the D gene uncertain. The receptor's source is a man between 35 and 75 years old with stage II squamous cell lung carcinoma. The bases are TGTGCCAGCAGCTCCCTGAAGGACTATGGCTACACCTTC. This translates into CASSSLKDYGYTF.